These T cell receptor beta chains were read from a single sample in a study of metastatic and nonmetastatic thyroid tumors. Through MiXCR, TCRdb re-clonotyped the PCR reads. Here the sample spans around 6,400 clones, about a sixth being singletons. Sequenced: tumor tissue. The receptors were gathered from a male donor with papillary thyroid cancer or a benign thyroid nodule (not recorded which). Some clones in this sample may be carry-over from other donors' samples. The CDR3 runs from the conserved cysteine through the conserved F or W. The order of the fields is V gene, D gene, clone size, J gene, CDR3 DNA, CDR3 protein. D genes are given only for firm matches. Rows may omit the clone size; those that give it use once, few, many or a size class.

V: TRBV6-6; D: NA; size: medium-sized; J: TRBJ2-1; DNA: TGTGCCAGCAGTTACCGAGTGGGAGGCGAGCAGTTCTTC; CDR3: CASSYRVGGEQFF
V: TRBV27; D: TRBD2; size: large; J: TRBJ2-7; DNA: TGTGCCAGCAGACTCAGCGGGGGGGCGTCCTACGAGCAGTACTTC; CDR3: CASRLSGGASYEQYF
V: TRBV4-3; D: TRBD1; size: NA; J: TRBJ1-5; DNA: TGCGCCAGCAGCCAACCGACAGGGCTCAGCAATCAGCCCCAGCATTTT; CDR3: CASSQPTGLSNQPQHF
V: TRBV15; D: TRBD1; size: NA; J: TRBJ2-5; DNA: TGTGCCACCAGCCTTGGACAGGGAGAAGAGACCCAGTACTTC; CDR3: CATSLGQGEETQYF
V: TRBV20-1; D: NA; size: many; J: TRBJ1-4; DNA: TGCAGTGCTTCACATGAAAAACTGTTTTTT; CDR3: CSASHEKLFF
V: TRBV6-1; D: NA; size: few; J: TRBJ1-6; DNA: TGTGCCAGCAGACCGGACCCGGGCAATTCACCCCTCCACTTT; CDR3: CASRPDPGNSPLHF
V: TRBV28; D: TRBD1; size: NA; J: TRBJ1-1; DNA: TGTGCCAGCAGTTATAGGGGGCGGGACACTGAAGCTTTCTTT; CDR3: CASSYRGRDTEAFF
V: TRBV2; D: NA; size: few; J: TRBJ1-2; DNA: TGTGCCAACAGTCCCGGGACATTAAACTACGGCTACACCTTC; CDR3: CANSPGTLNYGYTF
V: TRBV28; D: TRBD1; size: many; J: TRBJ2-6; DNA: TGTGCCGGCCTTAACTTTGGGACAGGGGGCCCCGACGGGGCCAACGTCCTGACTTTC; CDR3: CAGLNFGTGGPDGANVLTF
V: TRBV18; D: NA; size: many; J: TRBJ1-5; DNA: TGTGCCAGCTCCCCGGACGGGTATAGCAATCAGCCCCAGCATTTT; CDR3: CASSPDGYSNQPQHF
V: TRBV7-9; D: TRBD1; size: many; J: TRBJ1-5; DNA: TGTGCCAGCAGCTCCGGGACAGGAGGCTTAGGCGTTTGGGCCCAGCATTTT; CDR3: CASSSGTGGLGVWAQHF
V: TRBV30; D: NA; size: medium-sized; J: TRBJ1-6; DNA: TGTGCCTGGAGCCGGGGGGTCCCACCCCTCCACTTT; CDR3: CAWSRGVPPLHF
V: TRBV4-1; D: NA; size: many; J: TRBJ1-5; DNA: TGCGCCAGCAGCCAAGCCCTTAGGGGCAATCAGCCCCAGCATTTT; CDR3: CASSQALRGNQPQHF
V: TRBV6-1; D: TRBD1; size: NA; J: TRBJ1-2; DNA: TGTGCCAGCAGCCCACTCTCAGGGGGCAAGGGCTACACCTTC; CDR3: CASSPLSGGKGYTF
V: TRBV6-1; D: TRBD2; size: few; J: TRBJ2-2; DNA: TGTGCCAGCAACCGCGAGCCTAGCGGGAGCGCCGGGGAGCTGTTTTTT; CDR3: CASNREPSGSAGELFF
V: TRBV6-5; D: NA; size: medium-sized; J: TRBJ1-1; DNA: TGTGCCAGCAGTTACTCGAAGAACACTGAAGCTTTCTTT; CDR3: CASSYSKNTEAFF
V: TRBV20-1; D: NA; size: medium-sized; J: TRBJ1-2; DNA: TGCAGTGCTAGAGATGAGGGCGGGCCAGACTATGGCTACACCTTC; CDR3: CSARDEGGPDYGYTF
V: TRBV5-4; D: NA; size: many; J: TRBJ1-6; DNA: TGTGCCAGCAGCGGGGTGGACAGCAGAACTCCCCTCCACTTT; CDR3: CASSGVDSRTPLHF
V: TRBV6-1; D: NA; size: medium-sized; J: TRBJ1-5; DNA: TGTGCCAGCAGTCGCCGGGAGGGGAGGGTGGGTCAGCCCCAGCATTTT; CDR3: CASSRREGRVGQPQHF
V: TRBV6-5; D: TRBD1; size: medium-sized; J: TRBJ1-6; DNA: TGTGCCAGCAGTTACATCGGGACAGGGACCCATAATTCACCCCTCCACTTT; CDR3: CASSYIGTGTHNSPLHF
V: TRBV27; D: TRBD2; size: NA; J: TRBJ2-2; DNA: TGTGCCAGCAGTTTATTATTAGCGGGAGGGCGGTACACCGGGGAGCTGTTTTTT; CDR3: CASSLLLAGGRYTGELFF
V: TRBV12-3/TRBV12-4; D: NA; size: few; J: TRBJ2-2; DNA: TGTGCCAGCAGTGTACAGGAACGTCGTACCGGGGAGCTGTTTTTT; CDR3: CASSVQERRTGELFF
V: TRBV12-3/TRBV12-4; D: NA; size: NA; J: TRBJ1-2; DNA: TGTGCCAGCAGTTACAAGGGCATAAACTATGGCTACACCTTC; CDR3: CASSYKGINYGYTF
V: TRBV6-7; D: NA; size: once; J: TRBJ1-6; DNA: TGTGCCAGCAGGCCCCACGATGAAGGGAATGGCCCTCCTAGGAATTCACCCCTCCACTTT; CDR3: CASRPHDEGNGPPRNSPLHF
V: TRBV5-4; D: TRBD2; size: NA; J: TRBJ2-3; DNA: TGTGCCAGCAGCCTGGGACTAGCGGGAGCCGAGAGACTCACAGATACGCGGTATTTT; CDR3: CASSLGLAGAERLTDTRYF
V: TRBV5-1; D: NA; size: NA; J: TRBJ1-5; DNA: TGCACCAGCAGCTTGGATTCCAGGTCCAATCAGCCCCAACATTTT; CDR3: CTSSLDSRSNQPQHF
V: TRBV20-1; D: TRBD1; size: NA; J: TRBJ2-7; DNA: TGCAGTGCTCTACATCCGGGACAGGGCGACCGGGAGCAGTACTTC; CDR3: CSALHPGQGDREQYF
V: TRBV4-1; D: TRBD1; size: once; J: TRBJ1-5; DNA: TGCGCCAGCAGCAAAATGACAGGGAAGGGTCAGCCCCAACATTTT; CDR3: CASSKMTGKGQPQHF
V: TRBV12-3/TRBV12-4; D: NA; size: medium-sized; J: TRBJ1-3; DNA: TGTGCCAGCAGCCTTGTGGGAAACACCATATATTTT; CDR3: CASSLVGNTIYF
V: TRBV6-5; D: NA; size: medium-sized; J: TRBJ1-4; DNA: TGTGCCAGCAGTTACGTCTCGGGTGAAAAACTGTTTTTT; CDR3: CASSYVSGEKLFF
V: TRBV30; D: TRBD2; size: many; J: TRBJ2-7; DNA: TGTGCCTGGGCCCCCCCCCCACGACTAGCGGGGACCTACGAGCAGTACTTC; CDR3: CAWAPPPRLAGTYEQYF
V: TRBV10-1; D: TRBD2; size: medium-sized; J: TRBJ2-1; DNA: TGCGCCAGCAGTGAGTCCCCGACTAGCTTCGATGAGCAGTTCTTC; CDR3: CASSESPTSFDEQFF
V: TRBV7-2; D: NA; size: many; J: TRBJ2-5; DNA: TGTGCCAGCAGCCCCCTAGCAGGGATAGGGGAGACCCAGTACTTC; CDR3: CASSPLAGIGETQYF
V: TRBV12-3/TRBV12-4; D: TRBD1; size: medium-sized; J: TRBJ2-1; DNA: TGTGCCAGCAGTTTCAGACAGGGTCATGAGCAGTTCTTC; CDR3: CASSFRQGHEQFF
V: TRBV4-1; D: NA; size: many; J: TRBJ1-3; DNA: TGCGCCAGCAGCCAAGATGAGGTTCCTGGAAACACCATATATTTT; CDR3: CASSQDEVPGNTIYF
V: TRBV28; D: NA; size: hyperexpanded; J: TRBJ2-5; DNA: TGTGCCAGCGAAAGCGGACCACAAGAGACCCAGTACTTC; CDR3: CASESGPQETQYF
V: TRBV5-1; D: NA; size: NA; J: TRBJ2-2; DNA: TGCGCCAGCAGCTTGGACAGGACTACCGGGGAGCTGTTTTTT; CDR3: CASSLDRTTGELFF
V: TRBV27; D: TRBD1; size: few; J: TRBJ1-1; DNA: TGTGCCAGCAGTCAGTGGGGACAGGGTTCAACTGAAGCTTTCTTT; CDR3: CASSQWGQGSTEAFF
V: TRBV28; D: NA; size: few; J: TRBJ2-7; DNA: TGTGCCAGCAGTTTCCGGGGTGCCTACGAGCAGTACTTC; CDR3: CASSFRGAYEQYF
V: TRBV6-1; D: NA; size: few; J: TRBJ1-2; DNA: TGTGCCAGCACTAATTCACGAGGGGGATGGTATGGCTACACCTTC; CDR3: CASTNSRGGWYGYTF
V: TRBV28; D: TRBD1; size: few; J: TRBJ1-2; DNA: TGTGCCGCCGGGACAGCCTATGGCTACACCTTC; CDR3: CAAGTAYGYTF
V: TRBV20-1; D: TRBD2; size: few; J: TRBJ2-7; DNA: TGCAGTGCTAGAGAGCGTCTAGCTAGCGGGGCCGAGCAGTACTTC; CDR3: CSARERLASGAEQYF
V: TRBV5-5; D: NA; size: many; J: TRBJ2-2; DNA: TGTGCCAGCAGCCCTCGGGGAGGGACAAACACCGGGGAGCTGTTTTTT; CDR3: CASSPRGGTNTGELFF
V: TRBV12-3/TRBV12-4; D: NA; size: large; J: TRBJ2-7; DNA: TGTGCCAGCAGGCTAAGTCTCTACGAGCAGTACTTC; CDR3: CASRLSLYEQYF
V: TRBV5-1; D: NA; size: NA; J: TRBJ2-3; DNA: TGCGCCAGCAGGCGGGGCGGGGGCCGCACAGATACGCAGTATTTT; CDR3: CASRRGGGRTDTQYF
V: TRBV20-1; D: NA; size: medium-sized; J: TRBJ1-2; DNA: TGCAGTGCTAGTTTGACCCGCGGCTACACCTTC; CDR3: CSASLTRGYTF
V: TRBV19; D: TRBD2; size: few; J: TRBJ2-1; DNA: TGTGCCAGTAGTAGACTAGCGGGACTCAACAATGAGCAGTTCTTC; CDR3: CASSRLAGLNNEQFF
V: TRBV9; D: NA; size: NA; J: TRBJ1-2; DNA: TGTGCCAGCAGCCGGGACACTCCTAACTATGGCTACACCTTC; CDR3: CASSRDTPNYGYTF
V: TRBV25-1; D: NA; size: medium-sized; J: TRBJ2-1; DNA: TGTGCCAGCAGTGAACAGGGTTACAATGAGCAGTTCTTC; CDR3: CASSEQGYNEQFF
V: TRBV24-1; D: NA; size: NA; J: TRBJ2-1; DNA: TGTGCCACCAGTGATTCATTCGGCAGGGACTGTCTTTACAATGAGCAGTTCTTC; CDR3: CATSDSFGRDCLYNEQFF
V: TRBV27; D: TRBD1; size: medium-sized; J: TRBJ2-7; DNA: TGTGCCAGCAGTTTTTGGGACAGGGTGAGCGAGCAGTACTTC; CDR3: CASSFWDRVSEQYF
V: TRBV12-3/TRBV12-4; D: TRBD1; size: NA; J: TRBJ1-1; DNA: TGTGCCAGCAGTCGCCCGGGACAGGGTAACACTGAAGCTTTCTTT; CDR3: CASSRPGQGNTEAFF
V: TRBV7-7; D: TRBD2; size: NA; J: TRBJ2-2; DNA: TGTGCTAGCAGCTCAAACCCCGGACTAGCGGGAGCCACCGGGGAGCTGTTTTTT; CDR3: CASSSNPGLAGATGELFF
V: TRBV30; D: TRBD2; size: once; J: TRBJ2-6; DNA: TGTGCCTGGGGGGGGGGCTCTGGGGCCAACGTCCTGACTTTC; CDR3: CAWGGGSGANVLTF
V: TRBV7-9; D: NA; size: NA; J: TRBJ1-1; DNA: TGTGCCAGCAGCTTTACGGGGACTGAAGCTTTCTTT; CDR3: CASSFTGTEAFF
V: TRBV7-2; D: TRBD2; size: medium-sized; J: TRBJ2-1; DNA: TGTGCCAGCAGCTTACTTCGGACTAGCGGGAGTGAAAATGAGCAGTTCTTC; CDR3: CASSLLRTSGSENEQFF
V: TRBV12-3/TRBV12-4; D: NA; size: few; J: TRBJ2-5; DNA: TGTGCCAGCAGTTTAGTGACAGTCCAAGAGACCCAGTACTTC; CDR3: CASSLVTVQETQYF